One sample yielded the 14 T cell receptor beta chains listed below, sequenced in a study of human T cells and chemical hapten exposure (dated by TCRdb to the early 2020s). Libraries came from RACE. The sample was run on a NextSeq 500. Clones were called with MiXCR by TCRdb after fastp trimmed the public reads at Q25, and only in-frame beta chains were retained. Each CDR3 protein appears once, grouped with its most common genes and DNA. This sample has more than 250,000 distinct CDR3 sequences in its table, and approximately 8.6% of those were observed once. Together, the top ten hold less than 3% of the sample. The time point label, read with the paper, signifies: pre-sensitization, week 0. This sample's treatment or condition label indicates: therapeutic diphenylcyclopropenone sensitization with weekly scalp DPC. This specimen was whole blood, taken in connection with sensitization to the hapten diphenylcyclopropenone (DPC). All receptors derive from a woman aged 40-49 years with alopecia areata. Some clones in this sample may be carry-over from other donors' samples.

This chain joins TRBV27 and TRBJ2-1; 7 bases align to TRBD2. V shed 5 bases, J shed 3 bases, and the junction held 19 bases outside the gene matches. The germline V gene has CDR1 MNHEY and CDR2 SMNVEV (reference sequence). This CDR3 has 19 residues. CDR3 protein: CASSRTGTIALQNYNEQFF. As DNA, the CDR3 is TGTGCCAGCAGTCGCACCGGGACTATTGCCCTTCAAAACTACAATGAGCAGTTCTTC.

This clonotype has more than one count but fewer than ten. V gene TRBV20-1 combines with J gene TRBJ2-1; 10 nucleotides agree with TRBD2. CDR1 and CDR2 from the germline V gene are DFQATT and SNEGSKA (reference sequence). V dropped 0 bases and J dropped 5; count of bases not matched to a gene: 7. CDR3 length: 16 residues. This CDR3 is CSARDASGSLHNEQFF. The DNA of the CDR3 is TGCAGTGCTAGAGATGCTAGCGGGAGTCTCCACAATGAGCAGTTCTTC.

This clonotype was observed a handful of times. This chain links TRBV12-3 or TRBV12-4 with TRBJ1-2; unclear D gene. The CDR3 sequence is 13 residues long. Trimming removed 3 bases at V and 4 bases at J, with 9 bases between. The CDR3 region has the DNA TGTGCCAGCAGTTTTTCCGGGCCCTATGGCTACACCTTC. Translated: CASSFSGPYGYTF.

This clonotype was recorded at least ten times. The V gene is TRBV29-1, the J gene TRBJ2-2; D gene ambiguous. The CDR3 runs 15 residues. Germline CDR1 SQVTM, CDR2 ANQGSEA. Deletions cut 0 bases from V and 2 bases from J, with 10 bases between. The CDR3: CSVEDPGLNTGELFF. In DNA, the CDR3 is TGCAGCGTTGAAGATCCTGGCCTTAACACCGGGGAGCTGTTTTTT.

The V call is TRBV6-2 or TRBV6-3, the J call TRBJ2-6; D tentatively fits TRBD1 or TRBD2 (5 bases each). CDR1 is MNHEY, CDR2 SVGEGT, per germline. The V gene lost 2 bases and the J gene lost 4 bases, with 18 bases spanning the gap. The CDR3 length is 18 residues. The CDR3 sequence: CASSYRAGTPGGANVLTF. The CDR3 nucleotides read TGTGCCAGCAGTTACAGGGCAGGGACCCCTGGGGGGGCCAACGTCCTGACTTTC.

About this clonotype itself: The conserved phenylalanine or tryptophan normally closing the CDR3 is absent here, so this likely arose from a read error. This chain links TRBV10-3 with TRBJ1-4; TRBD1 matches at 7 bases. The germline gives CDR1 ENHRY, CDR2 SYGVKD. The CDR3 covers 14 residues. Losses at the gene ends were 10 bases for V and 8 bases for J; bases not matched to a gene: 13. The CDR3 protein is CATGRTGNDEKLFL. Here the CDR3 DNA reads TGTGCCACCGGTCGGACAGGCAACGACGAAAAACTGTTTCTT.

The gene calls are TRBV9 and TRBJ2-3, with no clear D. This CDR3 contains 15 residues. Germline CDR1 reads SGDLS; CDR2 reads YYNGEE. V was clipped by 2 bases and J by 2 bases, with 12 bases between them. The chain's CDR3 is CASSVGSLNTDTQYF. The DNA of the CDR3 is TGTGCCAGCAGCGTCGGGTCTCTAAACACAGATACGCAGTATTTT.

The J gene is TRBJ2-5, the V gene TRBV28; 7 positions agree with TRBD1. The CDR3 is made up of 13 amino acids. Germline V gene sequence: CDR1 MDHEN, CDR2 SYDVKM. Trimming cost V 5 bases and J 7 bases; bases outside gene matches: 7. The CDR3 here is CASSRRQGGTQYF. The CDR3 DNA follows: TGTGCCAGCAGTCGCCGACAGGGCGGGACCCAGTACTTC.

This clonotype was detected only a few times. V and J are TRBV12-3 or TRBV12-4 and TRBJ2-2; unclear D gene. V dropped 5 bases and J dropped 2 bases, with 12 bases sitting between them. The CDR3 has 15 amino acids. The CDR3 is CASSPGGSNTGELFF. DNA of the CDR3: TGTGCCAGCAGTCCCGGTGGGTCTAACACCGGGGAGCTGTTTTTT.

Written as DNA, the CDR3 is TGTGCCAGCAGGAGACAGAATCAGCCCCAGCATTTT. It translates to CASRRQNQPQHF. V usage is TRBV12-3 or TRBV12-4 and J usage is TRBJ1-5; perhaps TRBD1 as D (5 bases). Trimming took 6 bases from V and 4 from J, leaving 7 bases between them. The CDR3 is made up of 12 amino acids.

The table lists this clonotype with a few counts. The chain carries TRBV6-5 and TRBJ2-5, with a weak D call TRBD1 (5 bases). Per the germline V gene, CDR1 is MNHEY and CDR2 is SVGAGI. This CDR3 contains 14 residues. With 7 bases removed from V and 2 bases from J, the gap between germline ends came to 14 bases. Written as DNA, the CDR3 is TGTGCCAGCACCCCTGGGGCAGGTCAAGAGACCCAGTACTTC. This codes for CASTPGAGQETQYF.

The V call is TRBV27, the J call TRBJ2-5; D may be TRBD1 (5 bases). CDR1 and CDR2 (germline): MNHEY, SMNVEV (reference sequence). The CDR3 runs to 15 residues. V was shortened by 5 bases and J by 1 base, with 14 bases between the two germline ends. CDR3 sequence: CASSNGWGRQETQYF. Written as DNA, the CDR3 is TGTGCCAGCAGTAATGGTTGGGGCCGCCAAGAGACCCAGTACTTC.

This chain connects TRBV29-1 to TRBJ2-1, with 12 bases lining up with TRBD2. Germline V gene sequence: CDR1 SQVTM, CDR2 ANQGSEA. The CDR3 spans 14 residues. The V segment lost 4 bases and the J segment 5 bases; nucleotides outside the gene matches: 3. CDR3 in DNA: TGCAGCGTTGCGGGACTAGCGGGCAACAATGAGCAGTTCTTC. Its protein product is CSVAGLAGNNEQFF.

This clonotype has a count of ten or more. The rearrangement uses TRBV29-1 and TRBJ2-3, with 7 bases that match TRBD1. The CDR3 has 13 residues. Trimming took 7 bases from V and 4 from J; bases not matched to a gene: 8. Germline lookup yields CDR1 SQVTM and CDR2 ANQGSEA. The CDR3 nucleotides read TGCAGCGAAAAAGGGGGCCGGGCAGATACGCAGTATTTT. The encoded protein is CSEKGGRADTQYF.